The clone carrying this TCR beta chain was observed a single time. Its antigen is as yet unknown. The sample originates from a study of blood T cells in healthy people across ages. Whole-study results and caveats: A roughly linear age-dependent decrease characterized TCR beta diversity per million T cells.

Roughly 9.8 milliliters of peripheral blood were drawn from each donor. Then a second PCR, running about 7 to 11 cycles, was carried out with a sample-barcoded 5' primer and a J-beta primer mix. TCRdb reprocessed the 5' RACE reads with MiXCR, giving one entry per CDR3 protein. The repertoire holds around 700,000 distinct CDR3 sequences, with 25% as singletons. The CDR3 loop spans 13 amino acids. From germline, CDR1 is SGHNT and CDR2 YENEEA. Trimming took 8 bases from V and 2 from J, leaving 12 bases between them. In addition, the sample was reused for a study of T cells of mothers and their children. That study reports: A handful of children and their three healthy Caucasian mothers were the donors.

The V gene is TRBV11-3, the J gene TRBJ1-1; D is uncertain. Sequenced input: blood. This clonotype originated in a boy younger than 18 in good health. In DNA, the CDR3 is TGTGCCAGCGGGGAGACACCCAACACTGAAGCTTTCTTT. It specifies CASGETPNTEAFF.